The 10 T cell receptor beta chains below were found in one sample sequenced in a study of human thymus T cells. Sequencing was performed with immunoSEQ multiplex PCR; in TCRdb, only in-frame clones are kept and a portion is missing. The sample consists of approximately 71,000 clones, roughly 94% of them appearing once. Thymus tissue was removed during corrective cardiac surgery. Source material: thymus tissue. Source of these receptors: a girl under three years old with a congenital heart defect but otherwise immunologically healthy.

The rearrangement links TRBV28 to TRBJ1-3; TRBD1 agrees at 12 bases. CDR3 length: 18 amino acids. Germline V gene lookup returns CDR1 MDHEN and CDR2 SYDVKM. Trimming removed 2 bases from V and 3 bases from J; junction bases left unmatched: 8. In nucleotides, the CDR3 is TGTGCCAGCAGTTTACGCCGGGACAGGGGGCTAGGTGGAAACACCATATATTTT. This codes for CASSLRRDRGLGGNTIYF.

This clone was picked up one time. The chain links TRBV7-8 to TRBJ2-7; no firm D call. The CDR3 has 15 residues. V shed 1 base and J shed 7 bases, with 17 bases lying between them. Germline loops: CDR1 SGHVS, CDR2 FQNEAQ. Written as DNA, the CDR3 is TGTGCCAGCAGCTTAGAGACACTATCACTACGAGAGCAGTACTTC. Amino acids: CASSLETLSLREQYF.

The rearrangement links TRBV25-1 to TRBJ2-3; 10 bases align to TRBD1. Trimming at V came to 4 bases and at J to 7 bases, leaving 14 bases not matched to a gene. Germline-derived CDR1 and CDR2 are MGHDK and SYGVNS. There are 17 residues in the CDR3. For the CDR3, the DNA is TGTGCCAGCAGTGGTCACCTCGACAGGGGGCGCGATAATACGCAGTATTTT. This gives the protein CASSGHLDRGRDNTQYF.

V usage is TRBV5-1 and J usage is TRBJ2-1; 8 nucleotides line up with TRBD2. Germline V lookup: CDR1 SGHRS, CDR2 YFSETQ. This CDR3 has 16 residues. V was clipped by 2 bases and J by 4 bases; unmatched bases: 8. DNA of the CDR3: TGCGCCAGCAGCTTTCGTAGCGGGATTATTTACAATGAGCAGTTCTTC. Its protein is CASSFRSGIIYNEQFF.

This clone was detected only once. The chain uses TRBV19 and TRBJ2-2; D may be TRBD1 or TRBD2 (6 bases each). Germline CDR1 reads LNHDA; CDR2 reads SQIVND (reference sequence). The CDR3 sequence is 15 residues long. V shed 3 bases and J shed 6 bases, with 14 bases lying between them. CDR3 amino acids: CASSINREVAGELFF. DNA for the CDR3: TGTGCCAGTAGTATTAACAGGGAGGTAGCCGGGGAGCTGTTTTTT.

The chain uses TRBV18 and TRBJ1-2; D is ambiguous. This CDR3 contains 10 residues. CDR1 is KGHSH, CDR2 LQKENI, per germline. The V and J ends lost 10 bases and 4 bases respectively, with 7 bases between them. This CDR3 reads CATRGYGYTF. CDR3 sequence (DNA): TGTGCCACTCGGGGCTATGGCTACACCTTC.

This chain uses TRBV7-6 with TRBJ2-1; a weak D match, TRBD1 (5 bases). Germline loops: CDR1 SGHVS, CDR2 FNYEAQ. This CDR3 comprises 15 residues. Trimming stripped 3 bases from V and 2 bases from J, with 11 bases between. The CDR3 DNA follows: TGTGCCAGCAGCTTTTCAGGGTACCCCTACAATGAGCAGTTCTTC. This sequence encodes CASSFSGYPYNEQFF.

V usage is TRBV21-1 and J usage is TRBJ2-7. TRBV21-1 corresponds to a pseudogene. The CDR3 has 19 amino acids. For the CDR3, the DNA is TGTGCCAGCAGCAAGTCTCCCAGGGGGGCGGGAGCTCGTTCCTACGAGCAGTACTTC. Its protein is CASSKSPRGAGARSYEQYF.

This clone was seen a handful of times. The V call is TRBV7-2, the J call TRBJ2-7; D gene ambiguous. CDR3 length equals 14 residues. Trimming left V 5 bases short and J 6 bases short, with 17 bases between. Germline loops: CDR1 SGHTA, CDR2 FQGNSA. The CDR3 loop reads CASSLPPRSGEQYF. The CDR3 nucleotides are TGTGCCAGCAGCCTCCCCCCAAGATCCGGCGAGCAGTACTTC.

The chain links TRBV20-1 to TRBJ2-7; D tentatively reads TRBD1 or TRBD2 (5 bases each). Per germline, CDR1 DFQATT and CDR2 SNEGSKA (reference sequence). This CDR3 has 11 residues. CDR3 sequence: CSARASREQYF. The CDR3, as DNA: TGCAGCGCCAGGGCTAGCCGCGAGCAGTACTTC.